This is a list of T cell receptor beta chains from one sample in a study of a mutant IDH1 vaccine in newly diagnosed glioma. Sequenced by immunoSEQ multiplex PCR; TCRdb stores in-frame clones only, minus some. The data contain around 32,000 clones, just under 80% of them singletons. The antigens these receptors bind are not known. The material was PBMCs, obtained from a glioma patient whose treatment included an IDH1 peptide vaccine. These receptors all stem from a man between 35 and 55 years old with glioma. Some clones in this sample may be carry-over from other donors' samples. Each CDR3 is given with its conserved first and last residue. Each record gives: V gene, clone size, J gene, D gene, CDR3 DNA, CDR3 protein. A D gene is named only where the DNA matches it firmly. Expanded clones are given a class, and other clones once, few, many or no size at all.

V: TRBV5-1; size: -; J: TRBJ2-3; D: -; DNA: TGCGCCAGCAGCTCCGGGACTAGCACAGATACGCAGTATTTT; CDR3: CASSSGTSTDTQYF
V: TRBV5-1; size: -; J: TRBJ1-2; D: TRBD1; DNA: TGCGCCAGCAGCTTGGGACAGGGCCTGGACTATGGCTACACCTTC; CDR3: CASSLGQGLDYGYTF
V: TRBV2; size: -; J: TRBJ2-2; D: -; DNA: TGTGCCAGCAGGCCGGGACCAGAGAACACCGGGGAGCTGTTTTTT; CDR3: CASRPGPENTGELFF
V: TRBV2; size: -; J: TRBJ2-6; D: TRBD1; DNA: TGTGCCAGCGGGACAGGACTTGGCGGGGCCAACGTCCTGACTTTC; CDR3: CASGTGLGGANVLTF
V: TRBV29-1; size: -; J: TRBJ2-7; D: -; DNA: TGCAGCGTTTCCGGGACCTACGAGCAGTACTTC; CDR3: CSVSGTYEQYF
V: TRBV18; size: few; J: TRBJ1-1; D: TRBD1; DNA: TGTGCCAGCTCACAAGACAGGGGGAGCACTGAAGCTTTCTTT; CDR3: CASSQDRGSTEAFF
V: TRBV5-1; size: -; J: TRBJ1-1; D: TRBD1; DNA: TGCGCCAGCAGCTTGGGACAGGGGGCTGGCTCTGAAGCTTTCTTT; CDR3: CASSLGQGAGSEAFF
V: TRBV30; size: -; J: TRBJ2-1; D: -; DNA: TGTGCCTGGAGTGACAGGCCTGAGCAGTTCTTC; CDR3: CAWSDRPEQFF
V: TRBV27; size: -; J: TRBJ1-5; D: -; DNA: TGTGCCAGCAGTTTAGAGGGGTCTAATCAGCCCCAGCATTTT; CDR3: CASSLEGSNQPQHF
V: TRBV5-4; size: -; J: TRBJ1-1; D: TRBD1; DNA: TGTGCCAGCAGCGCTTGGACAGGGCGCACTGAAGCTTTCTTT; CDR3: CASSAWTGRTEAFF
V: TRBV5-6; size: once; J: TRBJ2-2; D: -; DNA: TGTGCCAGCAGCTTGGAACCAGGGAAGGTCGGGGAGCTGTTTTTT; CDR3: CASSLEPGKVGELFF
V: TRBV5-6; size: -; J: TRBJ1-4; D: -; DNA: TGTGCCAGCAGCTTGGCCGACACAACTAATGAAAAACTGTTTTTT; CDR3: CASSLADTTNEKLFF
V: TRBV6-1; size: -; J: TRBJ1-2; D: TRBD1; DNA: TGTGCCAGCAGTGAACCGGGACAGGGAGGCTATGGCTACACCTTC; CDR3: CASSEPGQGGYGYTF
V: TRBV10-3; size: -; J: TRBJ2-7; D: -; DNA: TGTGCCATCAGTGAGTCGATGATGGTCAGTCGGGACGGAAGTTTACAGCAGTACTTC; CDR3: CAISESMMVSRDGSLQQYF
V: TRBV5-4; size: -; J: TRBJ2-7; D: TRBD2; DNA: TGTGCCAGCAGTGCGAGGACTAGCCCCTACGAGCAGTACTTC; CDR3: CASSARTSPYEQYF
V: TRBV6-1; size: -; J: TRBJ1-5; D: -; DNA: TGTGCCAGCAGCAAAACCCGGGACAGCAATCAGCCCCAGCATTTT; CDR3: CASSKTRDSNQPQHF
V: TRBV12-5; size: few; J: TRBJ1-1; D: -; DNA: TGTGCTAGTGGTTTGGGGCCTAGAGAAGCTTTCTTT; CDR3: CASGLGPREAFF
V: TRBV5-1; size: -; J: TRBJ1-3; D: TRBD1; DNA: TGCGCCAGCAGCAGCGGGACAGGGCCTGGGGCTGGAAACACCATATATTTT; CDR3: CASSSGTGPGAGNTIYF
V: TRBV5-1; size: -; J: TRBJ1-1; D: -; DNA: TGCGCCAGCAGCTTGGTGGGGGTAGGGGGTTTGAACACTGAAGCTTTCTTT; CDR3: CASSLVGVGGLNTEAFF
V: TRBV6-5; size: -; J: TRBJ2-7; D: -; DNA: TGTGCCAGCAGAGGAATCTCCTACGAGCAGTACTTC; CDR3: CASRGISYEQYF
V: TRBV19; size: -; J: TRBJ1-1; D: TRBD1; DNA: TGTGCCAGTTGGGACAGACAACGCACTGAAGCTTTCTTT; CDR3: CASWDRQRTEAFF
V: TRBV11-3; size: once; J: TRBJ2-7; D: TRBD2; DNA: TGTGCCAGCAGCTCTGGGTACCTAGCGGAAGAGCAGTACTTC; CDR3: CASSSGYLAEEQYF
V: TRBV29-1; size: -; J: TRBJ2-3; D: -; DNA: TGCAGCGTTGGCTCGGTGGGGGAAGATACGCAGTATTTT; CDR3: CSVGSVGEDTQYF
V: TRBV5-1; size: once; J: TRBJ1-1; D: -; DNA: TGCGCCAGCAGCTCCTATCGAGGGGCGACTGAAGCTTTCTTT; CDR3: CASSSYRGATEAFF
V: TRBV18; size: -; J: TRBJ2-7; D: TRBD1; DNA: TGTGCCAGCTCACCACCGACAGGGGGCAGGTACGAGCAGTACTTC; CDR3: CASSPPTGGRYEQYF
V: TRBV9; size: -; J: TRBJ1-4; D: -; DNA: TGTGCCAGCAGCGCCGCACCGGCGGCAGGGCGTGAAAAACTGTTTTTT; CDR3: CASSAAPAAGREKLFF
V: TRBV29-1; size: -; J: TRBJ1-2; D: -; DNA: TGCAGCGTTGAAGACTTCGTCAGGCTCAACTATGGCTACACCTTC; CDR3: CSVEDFVRLNYGYTF
V: TRBV4-1; size: -; J: TRBJ2-7; D: -; DNA: TGCGCCAGCAGCCATAAATGGATCTCCTACGAGCAGTACTTC; CDR3: CASSHKWISYEQYF
V: TRBV2; size: -; J: TRBJ1-1; D: -; DNA: TGTGCCAGCCGTAAAGGGGATTGGAACACTGAAGCTTTCTTT; CDR3: CASRKGDWNTEAFF
V: TRBV4-1; size: medium-sized; J: TRBJ2-7; D: -; DNA: TGCGCCAGCAGCCGCGGGGACACCTACGAGCAGTACTTC; CDR3: CASSRGDTYEQYF
V: TRBV6-1; size: -; J: TRBJ1-1; D: -; DNA: TGTGCCAGCCAAAAGAGACAGAGCCGATCTGAAGCTTTCTTT; CDR3: CASQKRQSRSEAFF
V: TRBV30; size: -; J: TRBJ1-2; D: -; DNA: TGTGCCTGGAGTCGGGGTGGGGGCTACACCTTC; CDR3: CAWSRGGGYTF
V: TRBV10-3; size: -; J: TRBJ1-2; D: -; DNA: TGTGCCATCAGTGAGTATGGGGCAGAACTCTACACCTTC; CDR3: CAISEYGAELYTF
V: TRBV9; size: -; J: TRBJ1-2; D: TRBD1; DNA: TGTGCCAGCAGCGGGACAGGGGGGGACTATGGCTACACCTTC; CDR3: CASSGTGGDYGYTF
V: TRBV29-1; size: -; J: TRBJ2-3; D: TRBD2; DNA: TGCAGCGTTGACTCGGGACTAGATGGAGATACGCAGTATTTT; CDR3: CSVDSGLDGDTQYF
V: TRBV28; size: -; J: TRBJ1-5; D: TRBD1; DNA: TGTGCCAGCAGTCACCTCCGGGACAGGGGAGGGAATCAGCCCCAGCATTTT; CDR3: CASSHLRDRGGNQPQHF
V: TRBV19; size: -; J: TRBJ1-5; D: -; DNA: TGTGCCAGTAGTATAACCCCCGGTCAGCCCCAGCATTTT; CDR3: CASSITPGQPQHF